This T cell receptor (beta chain) was identified in a study of OX40 agonist ivuxolimab in advanced cancers. At the level of the study: Partial responses were achieved by three patients, one with hepatocellular carcinoma and two with cutaneous melanoma. Broader study findings: CD8+ T cells showed, on average, more clonal expansion than CD4+ cells.

As to this clone: The antigen is undetermined.

CDR1 is SGHRS and CDR2 is YFSETQ in the germline V gene. The V and J ends lost 6 bases and 5 bases, in that order; junction bases with no gene match: 5. The CDR3 runs 12 residues. Any history of autoimmune disease or systemic immunosuppression disqualified patients. The table came from immunoSEQ multiplex PCR; TCRdb's copy has only in-frame clones and leaves some out. The repertoire holds 75,000 to 100,000 clones, with under 90% as singletons. V usage is TRBV5-1 and J usage is TRBJ2-7; TRBD1 matches 7 bases. Sequences were derived from CD4+ or CD8+ T cells sorted from blood, sampled in a trial of the OX40 agonist ivuxolimab. This sequence originates from an adult with an advanced solid tumor such as melanoma, head and neck, liver or kidney cancer. CDR3 sequence: CASTLTGDEQYF. The CDR3 DNA reads TGCGCCAGCACCCTCACAGGGGACGAGCAGTACTTC. Together with reference TRBV5-1 and TRBJ2-7, the CDR3 gives the full variable domain: KAGVTQTPRYLIKTRGQQVTLSCSPISGHRSVSWYQQTPGQGLQFLFEYFSETQRNKGNFPGRFSGRQFSNSRSEMNVSTLELGDSALYLCASTLTGDEQYFGPGTRLTVT.